This T cell receptor beta chain was recovered during a study of T cell responses to AZD1222 COVID-19 vaccine. Points from the study as a whole: Every sample of the repertoires postdated the peak T cell response. Just six AZD1222 recipients tested seropositive at baseline.

To note about this clone: Its antigen remains unknown.

Repertoires were generated with immunoSEQ multiplex PCR, while TCRdb's copy carries only in-frame clones and drops some. This sample has about 120,000 clones, with roughly 90% found just once. The ends were cut back, 3 bases at V and 5 bases at J, with 14 bases in the middle. The CDR3 runs 14 residues. Germline V gene data show CDR1 as SGHRS and CDR2 as YFSETQ. The sample here was peripheral blood, taken on day 0 of AZD1222 vaccination. The chain joins TRBV5-1 to TRBJ2-5; no clear D gene. The source is an adult in good health. CDR3 coding DNA: TGCGCCAGCAGCTCCTACGACCTGAGGGAGACCCAGTACTTC. The encoded protein is CASSSYDLRETQYF.